These 18 T cell receptor beta chains were all obtained from the same sample, sequenced in a study of T-cell reconstitution after alpha-beta-depleted transplantation in children. The library targeted TCRbeta and was prepared with unique molecular identifiers. TCRdb itself ran the PCR reads through MiXCR, one entry per CDR3 protein. The data show almost 400,000 distinct CDR3 sequences, roughly 22% seen once. Sequenced here: PBMCs from the stem cell graft donor, sampled from the stem cell graft. Every receptor here comes from a human donor who donated a stem cell graft to a child with acute myeloid leukemia.

V gene TRBV12-3 or TRBV12-4 combines with J gene TRBJ2-7, with 10 bases lining up with TRBD2. The ends lost 5 bases at V and 6 bases at J; junction bases unmatched: 10. The CDR3 is 15 residues long. This chain's CDR3 is CASSLPSGRNSEQYF. The CDR3 DNA reads TGTGCCAGCAGTCTCCCTAGCGGGAGAAACTCCGAGCAGTACTTC.

This clonotype showed up many times. This sequence joins TRBV20-1 and TRBJ2-1; 14 bases match TRBD2. CDR1 and CDR2 (germline): DFQATT, SNEGSKA (reference sequence). The CDR3 runs 16 residues. V lost 6 bases, J lost 1 base, and 5 bases stayed unmatched. CDR3 residues: CSATGTSGSSYNEQFF. CDR3 nucleotide sequence: TGCAGTGCGACCGGGACTAGCGGGAGTTCCTACAATGAGCAGTTCTTC.

The chain combines TRBV5-5 with TRBJ2-3, with TRBD1 identical over 9 bases. V shed 5 bases, J shed 0 bases, and the junction held 13 bases outside the gene matches. Germline CDR1 SGHKS, CDR2 YYEKEE (reference sequence). CDR3 size: 18 residues. The CDR3 protein is CASRNTGGSLSSTDTQYF. The CDR3 region has the DNA TGTGCCAGCAGAAATACAGGGGGCTCACTTTCTAGCACAGATACGCAGTATTTT. The entire variable domain, with the rest obtained from reference TRBV5-5 and TRBJ2-3, is as follows: DAGVTQSPTHLIKTRGQQVTLRCSPISGHKSVSWYQQVLGQGPQFIFQYYEKEERGRGNFPDRFSARQFPNYSSELNVNALLLGDSALYLCASRNTGGSLSSTDTQYFGPGTRLTVL.

This clonotype was recorded a few times. Here the CDR3 reads CSVIGGTGSTDTQYF. The DNA for the CDR3 is TGCAGCGTTATAGGAGGGACAGGGAGCACAGATACGCAGTATTTT. The chain uses TRBV29-1 and TRBJ2-3; 9 positions match TRBD1. Germline values: CDR1 SQVTM, CDR2 ANQGSEA. Trimming cost V 5 bases and J 0 bases; bases outside gene matches: 6. The CDR3 contains 15 residues.

This clonotype was counted between two and nine times. The gene calls are TRBV25-1 and TRBJ2-2; 10 bases are a match to TRBD1. The CDR3 is 13 residues long. Germline lookup yields CDR1 MGHDK and CDR2 SYGVNS. Trimming at V came to 7 bases and at J to 6 bases, leaving 2 bases not matched to a gene. The CDR3 loop is CASTGQGPGELFF. Here the CDR3 DNA reads TGTGCCAGCACGGGACAGGGGCCCGGGGAGCTGTTTTTT. Using reference TRBV25-1 and TRBJ2-2 for the parts outside the CDR3, the full variable domain is EADIYQTPRYLVIGTGKKITLECSQTMGHDKMYWYQQDPGMELHLIHYSYGVNSTEKGDLSSESTVSRIRTEHFPLTLESARPSHTSQYLCASTGQGPGELFFGEGSRLTVL.

This rearrangement joins TRBV20-1 to TRBJ2-7; D not resolved. The ends were cut back, 0 bases at V and 7 bases at J, with 22 bases in the middle. CDR3 length: 16 residues. Germline V lookup: CDR1 DFQATT, CDR2 SNEGSKA (reference sequence). The DNA of the CDR3 is TGCAGTGCTAGAGATTCCCCCCGAGTGTCAAGAGGAGAGCAGTACTTC. Translating it yields CSARDSPRVSRGEQYF.

This clonotype was seen only a few times. The genes are TRBV28 and TRBJ1-1; D not certain. Germline-derived CDR1 and CDR2 are MDHEN and SYDVKM. V lost 3 bases and J 6 bases, leaving 11 bases between the germline ends. The CDR3 consists of 13 residues. The CDR3 sequence: CASSFLRPPEAFF. In DNA, the CDR3 is TGTGCCAGCAGTTTCTTGCGCCCGCCTGAAGCTTTCTTT.

The genes are TRBV12-3 or TRBV12-4 and TRBJ2-7, with 7 bases fitting TRBD1. The CDR3 totals 15 residues. V gave up 5 bases and J gave up 3 bases; unmatched junction bases: 10. CDR3 in DNA: TGTGCCAGCAGTGAACAGGGGCCCCTCGTCTACGAGCAGTACTTC. Translation: CASSEQGPLVYEQYF.

The chain is built from TRBV9 and TRBJ2-1; TRBD2 might be the D (7 bases). The CDR3 runs 19 residues. Trimming left V 0 bases short and J 6 bases short, with 25 bases between. Germline V gene data show CDR1 as SGDLS and CDR2 as YYNGEE. CDR3 coding DNA: TGTGCCAGCAGCGTAGCGTCGGGGGGCAGCGGTAGCGGGTCCAATGAGCAGTTCTTC. Translation: CASSVASGGSGSGSNEQFF.

V usage is TRBV4-1 and J usage is TRBJ2-7, with TRBD2 matching 12 bases. This CDR3 is 19 amino acids long. V shed 4 bases and J 5 bases; nucleotides not matched to a gene: 18. The germline CDR1 and CDR2 sequences are MGHRA and YSYEKL. The CDR3 here is CASSPKAGLAGPERHEQYF. As DNA, the CDR3 is TGCGCCAGCAGCCCCAAAGCTGGACTAGCGGGACCCGAAAGGCACGAGCAGTACTTC.

This clonotype has just a few counts. The rearrangement uses TRBV7-6 and TRBJ2-2, with D possibly matching TRBD1 (6 bases). Germline values: CDR1 SGHVS, CDR2 FNYEAQ. The CDR3 is made up of 15 amino acids. V lost 5 bases and J lost 1, with 11 bases in between. The CDR3, as DNA: TGTGCCAGCAGCCCCGACAGGAGGAACACCGGGGAGCTGTTTTTT. Encoded protein: CASSPDRRNTGELFF.

This clonotype came up many times. This rearrangement joins TRBV24-1 to TRBJ2-1; D gene uncertain. V gave up 9 bases and J gave up 7 bases, with 9 bases separating them. The CDR3 is made up of 11 amino acids. Germline V gene sequence: CDR1 KGHDR, CDR2 SFDVKD. The CDR3 DNA follows: TGTGCCACCCTACACAATAATGAGCAGTTCTTC. Its translation: CATLHNNEQFF.

J is TRBJ2-5 and V is TRBV28, with D possibly being TRBD1 (5 bases). The V gene's germline CDR1 is MDHEN and CDR2 SYDVKM. V gave up 5 bases and J gave up 7 bases, with 14 bases separating them. The CDR3 sequence is 13 residues long. CDR3 region: CASSQGRLATQYF. Written as DNA, the CDR3 is TGTGCCAGCAGTCAGGGCCGTCTCGCGACCCAGTACTTC.

V gene TRBV2 combines with J gene TRBJ2-1; 11 bases map to TRBD2. The CDR3 sequence is 17 residues long. In germline, CDR1 is SNHLY, CDR2 FYNNEI. After removal of 6 bases from V and 0 bases from J, the junction contained 7 bases not matched to a gene. The CDR3 loop reads CASRGTSGSFSYNEQFF. CDR3 bases: TGTGCCAGCAGAGGGACTAGCGGTTCCTTCTCCTACAATGAGCAGTTCTTC.

This clonotype showed up many times. The chain recombines TRBV9 with TRBJ2-5, with D unresolved. V was trimmed by 1 base and J by 2 bases, leaving 6 bases between them. CDR1 is SGDLS and CDR2 is YYNGEE in the germline V gene. The CDR3 is made up of 13 amino acids. For the CDR3, the DNA is TGTGCCAGCAGCGTAAGTCCGCAAGAGACCCAGTACTTC. Its translation is CASSVSPQETQYF.

This clonotype has more than one count but fewer than ten. This chain uses TRBV7-9 with TRBJ2-7; D is unresolved. This CDR3 has 14 amino acids. Trimming took off 3 bases at V and 4 bases at J, with 13 bases between the two ends. CDR1 and CDR2 (germline): SEHNR, FQNEAQ (reference sequence). CDR3 region: CASSLVLRPYEQYF. CDR3 DNA: TGTGCCAGCAGCTTGGTTTTACGGCCGTACGAGCAGTACTTC.

The rearrangement joins TRBV7-8 to TRBJ2-5; 7 bases are a match to TRBD2. Trimming removed 1 base from V and 4 bases from J; junction bases left unmatched: 3. The CDR3 length is 14 residues. Germline-derived CDR1 and CDR2 are SGHVS and FQNEAQ. CDR3 DNA: TGTGCCAGCAGCTTAGGGGAGGGTCTAGAGACCCAGTACTTC. This encodes CASSLGEGLETQYF.

The chain links TRBV24-1 to TRBJ2-4; 7 bases line up with TRBD2. This CDR3 region has 15 residues. V lost 3 bases, J lost 8 bases, and 9 bases stayed unmatched. Per the germline V gene, CDR1 is KGHDR and CDR2 is SFDVKD. This CDR3 reads CATSDLRLARDIQYF. The CDR3 bases are TGTGCCACCAGTGATCTCAGACTAGCTAGAGACATTCAGTACTTC.